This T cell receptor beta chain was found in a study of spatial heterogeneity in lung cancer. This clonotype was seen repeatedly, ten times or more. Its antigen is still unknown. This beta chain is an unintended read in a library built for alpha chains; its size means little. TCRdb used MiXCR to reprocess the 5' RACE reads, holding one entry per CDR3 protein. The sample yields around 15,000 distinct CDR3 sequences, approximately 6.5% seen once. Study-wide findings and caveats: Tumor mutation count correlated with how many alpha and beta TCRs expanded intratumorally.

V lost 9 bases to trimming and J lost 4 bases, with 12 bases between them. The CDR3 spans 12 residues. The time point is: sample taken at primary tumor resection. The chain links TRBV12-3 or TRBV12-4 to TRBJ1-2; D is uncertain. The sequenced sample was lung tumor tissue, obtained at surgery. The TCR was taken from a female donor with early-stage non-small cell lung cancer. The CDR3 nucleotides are TGTGCCAGTACTAAGGCCAGCTATGGCTACACCTTC. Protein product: CASTKASYGYTF.